These 8 T cell receptor beta chains share one sample of origin, sequenced in a study of CD8+ T cells in alopecia areata. Reverse transcribed after extraction, RNA yielded cDNA as the sequencing template. The repertoire was sequenced with immunoSEQ multiplex PCR; TCRdb's copy has only in-frame clones and lacks some. The repertoire consists of about 130,000 clones, with about 47% occurring once and the leading ten covering 18%. The sequencing here drew on CD8+ T cells sorted from blood, taken at week 0. The receptors here all came from a human donor with alopecia areata.

The chain links TRBV29-1 to TRBJ2-1; D not resolved. Between the trimmed V and J ends, which lost 0 bases and 8 bases, there was a span of 5 bases. Germline V gene lookup returns CDR1 SQVTM and CDR2 ANQGSEA. This CDR3 comprises 11 residues. This CDR3 is CSVEDGYEQFF. The CDR3 bases are TGCAGCGTTGAAGACGGTTATGAGCAGTTCTTC.

A few counts support this clone. The chain uses TRBV10-3 and TRBJ2-3, with D perhaps matching TRBD1 (6 bases). Trimming took off 7 bases at V and 3 bases at J, with 23 bases between the two ends. The germline gives CDR1 ENHRY, CDR2 SYGVKD. The CDR3 spans 17 residues. In DNA, the CDR3 is TGTGCCATCAATCCAAGTAGCGAACTGGACAGTACAGATACGCAGTATTTT. It encodes CAINPSSELDSTDTQYF.

The CDR3 is CASSQEPWDRGPEQYF. The CDR3 nucleotides are TGCGCCAGCAGCCAAGAACCTTGGGACAGGGGGCCCGAGCAGTACTTC. The rearrangement uses TRBV4-1 and TRBJ2-7; 12 nucleotides align to TRBD1. The CDR3 runs to 16 residues. Germline CDR1 is MGHRA and CDR2 is YSYEKL. Losses at the gene ends were 0 bases for V and 6 bases for J; bases not matched to a gene: 6.

This clone has ten or more counts. The V and J genes are TRBV2 and TRBJ2-7; 8 bases match TRBD1. This CDR3 is 15 amino acids long. CDR1 and CDR2 (germline): SNHLY, FYNNEI. Unmatched junction bases numbered 8, after V lost 5 bases and J lost 2 bases. The CDR3 bases are TGTGCCAGCAGTCCTGGGGACAGGCAACCCTACGAGCAGTACTTC. Protein sequence: CASSPGDRQPYEQYF.

This clone was detected once. The chain uses TRBV30 and TRBJ2-3; 12 nucleotides line up with TRBD2. The length of the CDR3 is 17 residues. V shed 1 base, J shed 2 bases, and the junction held 7 bases outside the gene matches. Per germline, CDR1 GTSNPN and CDR2 SVGIG (reference sequence). DNA of the CDR3: TGTGCCTGGAGTGAGCCGACTAGCGGGGGCCCCACAGATACGCAGTATTTT. Translating it yields CAWSEPTSGGPTDTQYF.

The table lists this clone with a few counts. One junction end disagrees with the germline gene, perhaps due to a read error. The rearrangement uses TRBV5-1 and TRBJ1-1; TRBD1 aligns across 7 bases. The CDR3 is 12 residues long. Germline lookup yields CDR1 SGHRS and CDR2 YFSETQ. CDR3 bases: TGCGCCAGCAGCCTAACAGGGGATTCGGGCCTGTTT. It translates to CASSLTGDSGLF. The entire variable domain, with the rest obtained from reference TRBV5-1 and TRBJ1-1, is as follows: KAGVTQTPRYLIKTRGQQVTLSCSPISGHRSVSWYQQTPGQGLQFLFEYFSETQRNKGNFPGRFSGRQFSNSRSEMNVSTLELGDSALYLCASSLTGDSGLFGQGTRLTVV.

J is TRBJ2-1 and V is TRBV7-9, with D perhaps TRBD1 or TRBD2 (5 bases each). The CDR3 loop spans 14 amino acids. Germline V lookup: CDR1 SEHNR, CDR2 FQNEAQ (reference sequence). Trimming stripped 5 bases from V and 6 bases from J, with 14 bases between. The CDR3 region has the DNA TGTGCCAGCAGCCACACCACGGGACCCAATGAGCAGTTCTTC. Translating gives CASSHTTGPNEQFF.

This clone came up a few times. The rearrangement links TRBV7-2 to TRBJ2-4, with 10 bases identical to TRBD1. V shed 3 bases, J shed 9 bases, and the junction held 11 bases outside the gene matches. The CDR3 runs 16 residues. CDR1 is SGHTA, CDR2 FQGNSA, per germline. The CDR3 bases are TGTGCCAGCAGCTTGGGGACAGGGGCCCGAATGAGCATTCAGTACTTC. Protein product: CASSLGTGARMSIQYF.